The T cell receptor beta chain described here comes from a study of blood T cell repertoires in COVID-19. Looking at the study overall: Whether acute or convalescent, the COVID-19 samples came from the United States, Italy and Spain.

V was clipped by 4 bases and J by 4 bases; unmatched bases: 10. The germline CDR1 and CDR2 sequences are LNHDA and SQIVND (reference sequence). The CDR3 is made up of 16 amino acids. Clones were read by immunoSEQ multiplex PCR, and TCRdb kept only the in-frame ones, dropping some. The data contain 55,000 to 70,000 clones, about 88% of them singletons. This sequence originates from a woman aged 50 to 60 with active or convalescent COVID-19. The genes are TRBV19 and TRBJ2-5; TRBD1 matches 9 bases. The sample comprised peripheral blood. CDR3 bases: TGTGCCAGTAGTACACAGGGGGCGCATTTCGGAGAGACCCAGTACTTC. Protein: CASSTQGAHFGETQYF. The full variable domain, its missing parts supplied by reference TRBV19 and TRBJ2-5, is DGGITQSPKYLFRKEGQNVTLSCEQNLNHDAMYWYRQDPGQGLRLIYYSQIVNDFQKGDIAEGYSVSREKKESFPLTVTSAQKNPTAFYLCASSTQGAHFGETQYFGPGTRLLVL.